This T cell receptor beta chain was profiled in a study of human T cells and chemical hapten exposure (dated by TCRdb to the early 2020s). About the study as a whole: For sensitization, 2% DPC in acetone was applied to a 2 cm by 2 cm area of upper inner arm skin. Weekly therapeutic DPC doses were additionally applied to the scalp of patients throughout the roughly 23-week study period. Patch tests used Finn chambers with 0.01% DPC on the upper back, scored after 6 days by International Contact Dermatitis Research Group standards. Alopecia areata with under or over 50% scalp involvement, alopecia totalis and alopecia universalis were represented in the patient cohort, which was mostly female. Libraries were pooled for sequencing, and variation in per-sample TCR yields was attributed mainly to small differences in library volumes within the pool. Peripheral blood TCR repertoire changes were tracked in vivo in alopecia patients during primary and secondary sensitization to the hapten diphenylcyclopropenone (DPC). Blood samples were taken from patients before sensitization (week 0) and at 2, 6 and about 24 weeks after DPC sensitization. About 30 alopecia patients provided blood for TCR sequencing at one to four time points (pre-sensitization, 2, 6 and 24 weeks).

Library creation used RACE. The listed sequencing device is NextSeq 500. During library preparation, unique molecular identifiers were attached to individual cDNA molecules so that TCRs could be counted quantitatively and reproducibly. From each blood RNA sample, both TCR alpha and TCR beta chains were sequenced. Per the authors' processing: A median of around 96,000 TCRs per sample was observed, with a range of about 23,224 to 690,600. The Decombinator software suite was used to annotate V, J and CDR3 in the TCR reads. For PS versus PT1 abundance plots, all samples were subsampled to the same number of TCRs (28,000). Expanded TCRs were defined as absent before sensitization and observed at least eight times at the 2-week time point. TCRdb reprocessed the public reads (quality trimming at Q25 with fastp, clone calling with MiXCR) and kept in-frame beta chains. When rows share a CDR3 protein, they turn into one entry using the most common DNA and genes. TCRdb's processing, not the study's, gives the V and J calls here. In this sample the table shows hundreds of thousands of distinct CDR3 sequences, about 6.9% of which occur a single time. About 5.6% of the sample goes to the ten largest clones.

From the germline V gene, CDR1 is LGHNA and CDR2 is YNFKEQ. The CDR3, from cysteine to phenylalanine, totals 15 residues. The CDR3 DNA has 45 bases and is translated from base 1. V and J lose 1 base and 4 bases, and a span of 12 bases separates them. The investigation overall reported the following: No change with DPC sensitization was found in the number of TCRs above 1 in 1000 frequency, and no evidence of global repertoire structure alterations was found. Because all patients had alopecia, a presumed autoimmune disease, the immune response of the patients might differ from that of healthy individuals. A positive correlation was found between the number of PT1 expanded TCRs and patch test score, with significance reached at thresholds 8, 16 and 32 but not 4. Compared with pre-sensitization or healthy control sets, expanded TCRs formed significantly more large CDR3 similarity clusters, which is consistent with antigen-driven responses. Repeated subsampling changed both the strength of the expansion versus patch-test correlation and the threshold at which that correlation became significant.

This clonotype showed up many times. No cognate antigen has been identified for it. No base quality information exists; no much larger clone differs at one position. In light of the paper, this sample's time point label describes: patch test 2, 6 weeks after DPC sensitization. The treatment or condition label for this specimen denotes: therapeutic diphenylcyclopropenone sensitization with weekly scalp DPC. At each patch-test visit, blood was drawn before the patch test was applied. Patients were considered eligible if aged 18 to 70, diagnosed with alopecia and deemed suitable for DPC therapy, and patients were excluded if pregnant. Total RNA was extracted from unfractionated whole blood that had been collected in Tempus Blood RNA tubes.

The source is a woman between 18 and 29 years old with alopecia areata. Some clones in this sample may be carry-over from other donors' samples. The sequence is built from TRBV4-2 and TRBJ2-3; TRBD2 might be the D gene, on 6 matching bases. The sample consisted of whole blood, taken in connection with sensitization to the hapten diphenylcyclopropenone (DPC). The CDR3 protein is CASSQAQQRADTQYF. In nucleotide form, the sequence is TGTGCCAGCAGCCAAGCGCAGCAGCGGGCAGATACGCAGTATTTT.